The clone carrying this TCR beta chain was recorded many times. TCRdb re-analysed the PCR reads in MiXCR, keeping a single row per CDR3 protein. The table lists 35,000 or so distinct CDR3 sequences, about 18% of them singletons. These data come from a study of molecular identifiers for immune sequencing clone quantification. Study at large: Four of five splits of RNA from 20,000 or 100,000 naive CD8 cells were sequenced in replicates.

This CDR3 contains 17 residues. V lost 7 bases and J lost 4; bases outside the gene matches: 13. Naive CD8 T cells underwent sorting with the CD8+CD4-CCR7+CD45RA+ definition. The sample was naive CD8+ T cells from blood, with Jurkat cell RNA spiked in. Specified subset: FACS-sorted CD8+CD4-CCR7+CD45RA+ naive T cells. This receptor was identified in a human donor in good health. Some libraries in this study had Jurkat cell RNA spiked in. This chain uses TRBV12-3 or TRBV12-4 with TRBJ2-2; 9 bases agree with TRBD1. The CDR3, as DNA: TGTGCCAGCAAATTATTCGGGACAGGGCGTGGCACCGGGGAGCTGTTTTTT. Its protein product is CASKLFGTGRGTGELFF.